This T cell receptor (beta chain) comes out of a study of blood T cell repertoires in COVID-19 (dated by TCRdb to the early 2020s). Describing the broader study: Samples covering the acute and convalescent phases of COVID-19 were provided by collaborators in the United States, Italy and Spain. The material from the prospective study consisted of cDNA or gDNA derived from T cells, B-cell-depleted T cells, or PBMCs. The dataset comprised deeply sampled blood TCRbeta repertoires from subjects exposed to, actively infected with, or recovered from COVID-19. A freely available public database, intended as a resource for researchers studying the immune response to SARS-CoV-2, is where the repertoires were released. Samples were obtained from the ongoing ImmuneRACE study (first 160 participants) and from over 1,000 subjects provided by 6 global collaborators. Nearly every sample came with metadata listing a de-identified subject ID, COVID-19 status, age in years and sex. Where available, HLA class I and class II types were taken from metadata supplied by the sample provider and were not determined by assay-based typing. Overall results and qualifications from the work: Clinical and demographic metadata were provided uncurated, with the amount varying by source and participant.

TCRbeta CDR3 regions were amplified from genomic DNA by means of the immunoSEQ Assay, a bias-controlled multiplex PCR. Regarding the original processing steps: The number of nucleated cells in each sample was estimated from the amplification of reference gene primers within the assay. Sequence reads were collapsed and filtered to measure the absolute abundance of every unique TCRbeta CDR3 rearrangement. For each sample, productive Simpson clonality was calculated as the square root of Simpson's diversity index across productive rearrangements. TCRdb's version of the immuneACCESS table is confined to in-frame rearrangements and falls short of the full clone set. An unresolved V gene accounts for under half of the shortfall where checked; the remainder is of unknown origin. That table is the source of V, J and clone size, and D and trimming were worked out from the DNA. The sample table lists 130,000 or so clones, around 88% of them with a count of one. The ten largest clones add up to 1.5% of the sample.

CDR1 LNHDA and CDR2 SQIVND were looked up in the germline V gene (reference sequence). The CDR3 starts with the cysteine, ends with the phenylalanine, and has 11 residues. The retained sequence is limited to the CDR3, 33 bases, with the frame set at the first base. V is trimmed back by 10 bases and J by 8 bases, and the junction contains 7 bases that no gene match accounts for. Collaborating institutions collected whole blood in K2EDTA tubes following their own protocols. Collaborator samples were shipped for TCRbeta analysis as frozen whole blood, isolated PBMCs, or DNA extracted from either sample type. As concerns this clone: The antigen this receptor binds is unknown. No base-level quality is on record; no much larger clone is a single base apart.

The sample taken for sequencing was peripheral blood. This clonotype was sampled from a woman aged 55-70 years with acute or convalescent COVID-19. Recombination joined TRBV19 with TRBJ1-2; 7 of the junction bases match TRBD1. The bases read TGTGCCAATAACAGGGGTGGCGGCTACACCTTC. This encodes CANNRGGGYTF.